This T cell receptor beta chain was obtained from a study of T cells in Graves' hyperthyroidism and ophthalmopathy. Researchers took RNA transcripts and amplified the TCR beta CDR3 regions from them. The primer set for the first-round RT-PCR of the TCR CDR3 was HTBI. One entry per CDR3 protein results from TCRdb running MiXCR on the multiplex PCR reads. This table holds 200,000 to 300,000 distinct CDR3 sequences, around 17% found once. This clonotype was seen at least ten times. V shed 1 base and J 6 bases; nucleotides not matched to a gene: 6. The CDR3 contains 16 residues. Germline CDR1 and CDR2: SGHNT and YENEEA.

Material: blood. This chain uses TRBV11-3 with TRBJ2-1; 10 bases line up with TRBD2. The clonotype comes from a young woman with Graves' ophthalmopathy. CDR3 protein: CASSLGSGRAVNEQFF. Written as DNA, the CDR3 is TGTGCCAGCAGCTTAGGGAGCGGGAGGGCCGTCAATGAGCAGTTCTTC.